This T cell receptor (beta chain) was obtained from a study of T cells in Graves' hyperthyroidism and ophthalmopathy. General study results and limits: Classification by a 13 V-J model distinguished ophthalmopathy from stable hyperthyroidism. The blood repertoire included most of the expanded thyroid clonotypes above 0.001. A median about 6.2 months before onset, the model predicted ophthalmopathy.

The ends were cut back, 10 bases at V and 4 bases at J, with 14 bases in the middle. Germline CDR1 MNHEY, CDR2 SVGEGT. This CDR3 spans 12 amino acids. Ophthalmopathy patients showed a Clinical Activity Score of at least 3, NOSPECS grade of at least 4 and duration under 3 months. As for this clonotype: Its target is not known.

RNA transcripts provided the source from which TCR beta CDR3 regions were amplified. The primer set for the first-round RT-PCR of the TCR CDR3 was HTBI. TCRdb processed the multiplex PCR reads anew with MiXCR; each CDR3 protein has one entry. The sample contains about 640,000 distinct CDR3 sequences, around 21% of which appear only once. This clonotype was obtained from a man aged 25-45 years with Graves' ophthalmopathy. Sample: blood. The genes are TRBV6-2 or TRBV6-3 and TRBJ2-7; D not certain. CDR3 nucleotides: TGTGCCACCGGGTCTTGGTGGTACGAGCAGTACTTC. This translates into CATGSWWYEQYF.